Below are 20 T cell receptor beta chains sequenced from a single sample in a study of control samples from healthy donors and cancer patients. Some clones are missing from TCRdb's copy, which holds only in-frame ones; the method was immunoSEQ multiplex PCR. The table lists 120,000 or so clones, about nine tenths of them singletons. The sample taken for sequencing was blood. The origin of the receptors is a man between 18 and 29 years old in good health.

CDR3 residues: CASSSDERQPQHF. CDR3 DNA: TGTGCCAGCAGCTCAGACGAGAGGCAGCCCCAGCATTTT. J is TRBJ1-5 and V is TRBV11-3, with no clear D. Germline lookup yields CDR1 SGHNT and CDR2 YENEEA. The CDR3 has 13 amino acids. V gave up 4 bases and J gave up 7 bases, with 11 bases separating them.

This chain uses TRBV14 with TRBJ2-3, with 10 bases aligning to TRBD2. The junction had 12 bases not matched to a gene; V was cut back by 2 bases and J by 4 bases. The CDR3 covers 18 residues. Germline V gene data show CDR1 as SGHDN and CDR2 as FVKESK. The chain's CDR3 is CASSQYGASGSGADTQYF. The DNA of the CDR3 is TGTGCCAGCAGCCAATACGGTGCTAGCGGGAGCGGGGCAGATACGCAGTATTTT. Full variable domain (missing parts from reference TRBV14 and TRBJ2-3): EAGVTQFPSHSVIEKGQTVTLRCDPISGHDNLYWYRRVMGKEIKFLLHFVKESKQDESGMPNNRFLAERTGGTYSTLKVQPAELEDSGVYFCASSQYGASGSGADTQYFGPGTRLTVL.

The chain is built from TRBV28 and TRBJ1-2; D gene ambiguous. Germline loops: CDR1 MDHEN, CDR2 SYDVKM. Trimming shortened V by 3 bases and J by 4 bases, and 12 bases separated the two germline ends. The CDR3 loop spans 14 amino acids. The CDR3 sequence: CASSLFGNIYGYTF. The CDR3 DNA is TGTGCCAGCAGTTTGTTCGGGAACATCTATGGCTACACCTTC.

The count of this clone is one. This chain joins TRBV18 and TRBJ1-2; 7 nucleotides align to TRBD1. Looked up from germline, CDR1 is KGHSH and CDR2 is LQKENI. The V segment lost 4 bases and the J segment 6 bases; nucleotides outside the gene matches: 8. The CDR3 consists of 14 residues. CDR3 sequence reads: CASSLVRGSDGYTF. The CDR3 DNA reads as TGTGCCAGCTCACTTGTCAGGGGGTCTGATGGCTACACCTTC.

The CDR3 sequence is CASSLAPSGVVYEQYF. Written as DNA, the CDR3 is TGCGCCAGCAGCTTGGCGCCTAGCGGGGTGGTCTACGAGCAGTACTTC. The chain employs TRBV5-1 and TRBJ2-7, with 9 positions matching TRBD2. The CDR3 runs 16 residues. The V gene's germline CDR1 is SGHRS and CDR2 YFSETQ. Trimming removed 0 bases from V and 3 bases from J; junction bases left unmatched: 7.

The chain's CDR3 is CASSFLGPKHGSPLHF. The CDR3 DNA reads as TGTGCCAGCAGCTTCCTAGGACCTAAACATGGGTCACCCCTCCACTTT. This chain links TRBV7-2 with TRBJ1-6, with D hard to call. Trimming took 3 bases from V and 10 from J, leaving 19 bases between them. Germline V lookup: CDR1 SGHTA, CDR2 FQGNSA. The CDR3 is 16 residues long.

The chain recombines TRBV20-1 with TRBJ1-1; D gene uncertain. The CDR3 is 10 amino acids. The germline V and J ends were trimmed by 3 bases and 9 bases, with 8 bases remaining between them. The V gene's germline CDR1 is DFQATT and CDR2 SNEGSKA (reference sequence). In nucleotides, the CDR3 is TGCAGTGCTAGTCGGGGTAAAGCTTTCTTT. Residues: CSASRGKAFF.

V and J are TRBV6-5 and TRBJ2-1, with 8 nucleotides matching TRBD2. Germline CDR1 and CDR2: MNHEY and SVGAGI. The CDR3 sequence is 15 residues long. J was trimmed by 5 bases and V by 4 bases; bases with no gene match: 7. CDR3 nucleotide sequence: TGTGCCAGCAGTTCGTTCGCGGGAGGTCACAATGAGCAGTTCTTC. Its translation is CASSSFAGGHNEQFF.

J is TRBJ2-6 and V is TRBV7-9; 9 bases are shared with TRBD1. This CDR3 spans 16 amino acids. The trim removed 6 bases at V and 1 base at J, leaving 4 bases unmatched. Germline CDR1 is SEHNR and CDR2 is FQNEAQ (reference sequence). CDR3: CASSTGGGSGANVLTF. In DNA form, the CDR3 reads TGTGCCAGCAGTACAGGGGGCGGTTCTGGGGCCAACGTCCTGACTTTC.

The chain couples TRBV5-1 to TRBJ2-3; 7 nucleotides align to TRBD1. The CDR3 is made up of 14 amino acids. J gave up 1 base and V 7 bases, and 6 bases lay outside the gene matches. The V gene's germline CDR1 is SGHRS and CDR2 YFSETQ. CDR3 sequence reads: CASRDGQGTDTQYF. CDR3 coding DNA: TGCGCCAGCCGAGACGGACAGGGCACAGATACGCAGTATTTT.

The chain carries TRBV7-9 and TRBJ2-7; TRBD2 aligns across 8 bases. V lost 3 bases and J lost 3; bases outside the gene matches: 1. The length of the CDR3 is 13 residues. Germline V gene data show CDR1 as SEHNR and CDR2 as FQNEAQ (reference sequence). The CDR3 DNA reads TGTGCCAGCAGCTTGCGGGGGGACTACGAGCAGTACGTC. Protein: CASSLRGDYEQYV.

The chain combines TRBV5-1 with TRBJ1-1; 7 bases are shared with TRBD1. Germline-derived CDR1 and CDR2 are SGHRS and YFSETQ. V gave up 8 bases and J gave up 3 bases; unmatched junction bases: 7. The CDR3 length is 13 residues. The CDR3 nucleotides are TGCGCCAGTACCAGGGGGTATGACACTGAAGCTTTCTTT. Its protein product is CASTRGYDTEAFF.

This clone was seen only a few times. CDR3 bases: TGTGCCAGCTCACCACCTCAGGGGGCGGGATATGGCTACACCTTC. Encoded protein: CASSPPQGAGYGYTF. The chain has TRBV18 and TRBJ1-2, with 8 bases lining up with TRBD1. Per the germline V gene, CDR1 is KGHSH and CDR2 is LQKENI. V dropped 0 bases and J dropped 5; count of bases not matched to a gene: 5. The length of the CDR3 is 15 residues.

The rearrangement links TRBV11-2 to TRBJ2-3; 8 bases map to TRBD2. This CDR3 region has 16 residues. Trimming took 4 bases from V and 4 from J; bases not matched to a gene: 10. Germline assignment: CDR1 SGHAT and CDR2 FQNNGV. In DNA form, the CDR3 reads TGTGCCAGCAGCTCCTTGGGGCGGGAGGAGGCAGATACGCAGTATTTT. It specifies CASSSLGREEADTQYF. Supplemented by reference TRBV11-2 and TRBJ2-3, the full variable domain reads EAGVAQSPRYKIIEKRQSVAFWCNPISGHATLYWYQQILGQGPKLLIQFQNNGVVDDSQLPKDRFSAERLKGVDSTLKIQPAKLEDSAVYLCASSSLGREEADTQYFGPGTRLTVL.

J is TRBJ1-1 and V is TRBV7-9, with 9 bases identical to TRBD1. The junction had 3 bases not matched to a gene; V was cut back by 4 bases and J by 6 bases. Germline V gene data show CDR1 as SEHNR and CDR2 as FQNEAQ (reference sequence). The CDR3 has 13 amino acids. In DNA form, the CDR3 reads TGTGCCAGCAGCTGGGACAGGGTTGCTGAAGCTTTCTTT. This sequence encodes CASSWDRVAEAFF.

The rearrangement links TRBV7-8 to TRBJ2-2; D unresolved. This CDR3 has 16 amino acids. Trimming shortened V by 1 base and J by 0 bases, and 9 bases separated the two germline ends. Germline values: CDR1 SGHVS, CDR2 FQNEAQ. In DNA, the CDR3 is TGTGCCAGCAGCTTAGGTGGACGTACGAACACCGGGGAGCTGTTTTTT. The encoded protein is CASSLGGRTNTGELFF.

The chain has TRBV24-1 and TRBJ1-1; the match to TRBD1 covers 10 bases. The CDR3 runs to 13 residues. With V trimmed by 7 bases and J by 6 bases, 4 bases remained unmatched. CDR1 and CDR2 from the germline V gene are KGHDR and SFDVKD. CDR3 in DNA: TGTGCCACCAGGAGCGGGACAGGGGCTGAAGCTTTCTTT. It is translated as CATRSGTGAEAFF.

The rearrangement joins TRBV7-9 to TRBJ2-3; 7 bases map to TRBD1. This CDR3 has 12 amino acids. The germline CDR1 and CDR2 sequences are SEHNR and FQNEAQ (reference sequence). V dropped 5 bases and J dropped 9; count of bases not matched to a gene: 5. CDR3 in amino acids: CASSQTGPTQYF. The DNA for the CDR3 is TGTGCCAGCAGCCAGACAGGGCCGACGCAGTATTTT.

The rearrangement joins TRBV5-1 to TRBJ2-7; TRBD2 agrees at 7 bases. CDR1 is SGHRS, CDR2 YFSETQ, per germline. The CDR3 spans 15 residues. J was trimmed by 4 bases and V by 5 bases; bases with no gene match: 12. The CDR3 bases are TGCGCCAGCAGACTCCGCGGAACGGGGGGTTACGAGCAGTACTTC. It encodes CASRLRGTGGYEQYF.

V gene TRBV5-4 combines with J gene TRBJ2-5; weak D call: TRBD2 (6 bases). V gave up 1 base and J gave up 4 bases, with 17 bases separating them. CDR3 length equals 16 residues. In germline, CDR1 is SGHNT, CDR2 YYREEE (reference sequence). The CDR3 nucleotides are TGTGCCAGCAGCTTGCTCCTTAGCGGAGGCAGAGAGACCCAGTACTTC. Protein: CASSLLLSGGRETQYF.